This TCR beta chain was profiled in a study of T cell repertoires in cytomegalovirus infection. Overall study: The authors relied on CMV epitopes, both recently identified HLA-C-restricted and well-studied HLA-B-restricted. Public TCR beta signatures marked donors with CMV infection and the matching HLA. The study's findings and limits: HLA-C-restricted CMV clonotypes gave the most frequent clonotype in two of eight donors. Cumulative frequency (of public TCR beta family members) identified carriers of CMV plus the relevant HLA.

V gave up 4 bases and J gave up 8 bases, with 15 bases separating them. Germline CDR1 and CDR2: MDHEN and SYDVKM. This CDR3 is 14 amino acids long. TCRdb reprocessed the reads with MiXCR, giving one entry per CDR3 protein. The sample yields a few hundred thousand distinct CDR3 sequences, almost 30% seen once. This clonotype occurred a few times. Its specificity is not known. The source is a human donor in good health (CMV status not recorded). Some clones in this sample may be carry-over from other donors' samples. This specimen was cultured PBMCs, taken from culture after CMV antigen stimulation. V and J are TRBV28 and TRBJ2-1, with TRBD2 as a possible D gene (7 bases). The CDR3 DNA follows: TGTGCCAGCAGTTCTGGGGGGGGCAGCGATGAGCAGTTCTTC. Encoded protein: CASSSGGGSDEQFF.